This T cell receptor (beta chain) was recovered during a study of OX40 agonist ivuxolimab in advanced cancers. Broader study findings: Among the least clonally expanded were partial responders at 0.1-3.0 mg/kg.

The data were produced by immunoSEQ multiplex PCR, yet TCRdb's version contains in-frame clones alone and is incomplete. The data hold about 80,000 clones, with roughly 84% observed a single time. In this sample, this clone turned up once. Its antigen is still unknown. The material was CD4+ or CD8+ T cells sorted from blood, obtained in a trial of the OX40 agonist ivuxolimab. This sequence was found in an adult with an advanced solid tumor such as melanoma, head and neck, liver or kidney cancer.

CDR3 sequence: CASSIVGPGANVLTF. The CDR3 coding sequence is TGTGCCAGTAGTATAGTAGGGCCCGGGGCCAACGTCCTGACTTTC. J is TRBJ2-6 and V is TRBV19; D gene ambiguous. Trimming removed 1 base from V and 4 bases from J, with 8 bases in between. The germline gives CDR1 LNHDA, CDR2 SQIVND (reference sequence). The CDR3 spans 15 residues.